Below, 8 T cell receptor beta chains from the same sample are listed, as sequenced in a study of Graves' ophthalmopathy and Graves' hyperthyroidism. RNA transcripts were the template, and TCR beta CDR3 regions were amplified from them. RT-PCR with HTBI primers came first, then second-round multiplex PCR. TCRdb re-derived calls from the multiplex PCR reads in MiXCR, one entry per CDR3 protein. Among 650,000 to 900,000 distinct CDR3 sequences listed, 35% to 50% were seen once. What was sequenced was peripheral blood. The origin of the receptors is an adult man with Graves' ophthalmopathy.

The sample holds a few counts of this clonotype. V and J are TRBV7-8 and TRBJ2-5; 9 bases align to TRBD2. V was clipped by 2 bases and J by 2 bases; unmatched bases: 9. The CDR3 extends over 17 amino acids. Germline V gene sequence: CDR1 SGHVS, CDR2 FQNEAQ. CDR3 sequence: CASSLIRAGGGQETQYF. The CDR3 DNA reads as TGTGCCAGCAGCTTAATAAGAGCGGGGGGAGGTCAAGAGACCCAGTACTTC.

This clonotype was seen at least ten times. The chain uses TRBV7-9 and TRBJ2-2; D not resolved. The length of the CDR3 is 12 residues. Germline V gene data show CDR1 as SEHNR and CDR2 as FQNEAQ (reference sequence). V lost 3 bases, J lost 5 bases, and 4 bases lay in between. The CDR3 DNA follows: TGTGCCAGCAGCTTGATTACCGGGGAGCTGTTTTTT. Amino acids: CASSLITGELFF.

This clonotype turned up a few times. The chain recombines TRBV9 with TRBJ2-7, with TRBD2 as a possible D gene (6 bases). Trimming left V 3 bases short and J 1 base short, with 14 bases between. The CDR3 is made up of 15 amino acids. CDR1 and CDR2 (germline): SGDLS, YYNGEE. The chain's CDR3 is CASSAEGPGSYEQYF. The CDR3 region has the DNA TGTGCCAGCAGCGCGGAGGGGCCCGGATCCTACGAGCAGTACTTC.

This clonotype has at least ten counts. This may be a read error, as it is one base from a much larger clone. The DNA of the CDR3 is TGTGCCAGCAGCTCTGACACTGAAGCTTTCTTT. Translating it yields CASSSDTEAFF. The genes are TRBV7-9 and TRBJ1-1; D is undetermined. The CDR3 totals 11 residues. Trimming removed 4 bases at V and 3 bases at J, with 3 bases between. Germline V gene data show CDR1 as SEHNR and CDR2 as FQNEAQ (reference sequence).

This clonotype appeared many times. This rearrangement joins TRBV9 to TRBJ1-5; D is ambiguous. Germline V gene lookup returns CDR1 SGDLS and CDR2 YYNGEE. V gave up 4 bases and J gave up 1 base, with 6 bases separating them. CDR3 length equals 13 residues. In DNA form, the CDR3 reads TGTGCCAGCAGCAGCAGAAGCAATCAGCCCCAGCATTTT. Encoded protein: CASSSRSNQPQHF.

This clonotype was seen a handful of times. This sequence joins TRBV2 and TRBJ1-1; tentative D call: TRBD1 (6 bases). Germline V gives CDR1 SNHLY, CDR2 FYNNEI. The CDR3 spans 15 residues. The germline V and J ends were trimmed by 4 bases and 2 bases, with 14 bases remaining between them. CDR3 protein: CASSGGGGTNTEAFF. For the CDR3, the DNA is TGTGCCAGCAGTGGAGGGGGGGGCACCAACACTGAAGCTTTCTTT.

This clonotype occurred many times. This sequence joins TRBV2 and TRBJ1-6; tentative D call: TRBD1 (5 bases). The germline V gene has CDR1 SNHLY and CDR2 FYNNEI. Trimming shortened V by 6 bases and J by 10 bases, and 13 bases separated the two germline ends. The CDR3 loop spans 13 amino acids. CDR3 sequence reads: CASRGTTRSPLHF. The CDR3 DNA reads as TGTGCCAGCAGGGGGACTACCCGGTCACCCCTCCACTTT.

J is TRBJ1-4 and V is TRBV19; the match to TRBD1 covers 7 bases. From germline, CDR1 is LNHDA and CDR2 SQIVND (reference sequence). With 1 base clipped from V and 8 bases from J, the junction kept 7 bases outside the gene matches. The CDR3 sequence is 15 residues long. The CDR3 bases are TGTGCCAGTAGTATAGCCACAGGGGTTGGCGAAAAACTGTTTTTT. Translating gives CASSIATGVGEKLFF.